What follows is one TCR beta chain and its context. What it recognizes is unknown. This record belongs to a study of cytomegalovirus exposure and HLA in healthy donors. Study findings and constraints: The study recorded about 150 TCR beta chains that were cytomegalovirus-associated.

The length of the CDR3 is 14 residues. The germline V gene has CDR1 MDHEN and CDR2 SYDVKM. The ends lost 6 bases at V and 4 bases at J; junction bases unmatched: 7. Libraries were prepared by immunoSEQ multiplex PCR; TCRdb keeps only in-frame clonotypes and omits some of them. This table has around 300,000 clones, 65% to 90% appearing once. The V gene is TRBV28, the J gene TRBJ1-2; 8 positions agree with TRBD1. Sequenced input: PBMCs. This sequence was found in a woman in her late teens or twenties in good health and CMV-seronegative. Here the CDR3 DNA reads TGTGCCAGCAGGCGGCGACAGGGGAGCTATGGCTACACCTTC. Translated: CASRRRQGSYGYTF.